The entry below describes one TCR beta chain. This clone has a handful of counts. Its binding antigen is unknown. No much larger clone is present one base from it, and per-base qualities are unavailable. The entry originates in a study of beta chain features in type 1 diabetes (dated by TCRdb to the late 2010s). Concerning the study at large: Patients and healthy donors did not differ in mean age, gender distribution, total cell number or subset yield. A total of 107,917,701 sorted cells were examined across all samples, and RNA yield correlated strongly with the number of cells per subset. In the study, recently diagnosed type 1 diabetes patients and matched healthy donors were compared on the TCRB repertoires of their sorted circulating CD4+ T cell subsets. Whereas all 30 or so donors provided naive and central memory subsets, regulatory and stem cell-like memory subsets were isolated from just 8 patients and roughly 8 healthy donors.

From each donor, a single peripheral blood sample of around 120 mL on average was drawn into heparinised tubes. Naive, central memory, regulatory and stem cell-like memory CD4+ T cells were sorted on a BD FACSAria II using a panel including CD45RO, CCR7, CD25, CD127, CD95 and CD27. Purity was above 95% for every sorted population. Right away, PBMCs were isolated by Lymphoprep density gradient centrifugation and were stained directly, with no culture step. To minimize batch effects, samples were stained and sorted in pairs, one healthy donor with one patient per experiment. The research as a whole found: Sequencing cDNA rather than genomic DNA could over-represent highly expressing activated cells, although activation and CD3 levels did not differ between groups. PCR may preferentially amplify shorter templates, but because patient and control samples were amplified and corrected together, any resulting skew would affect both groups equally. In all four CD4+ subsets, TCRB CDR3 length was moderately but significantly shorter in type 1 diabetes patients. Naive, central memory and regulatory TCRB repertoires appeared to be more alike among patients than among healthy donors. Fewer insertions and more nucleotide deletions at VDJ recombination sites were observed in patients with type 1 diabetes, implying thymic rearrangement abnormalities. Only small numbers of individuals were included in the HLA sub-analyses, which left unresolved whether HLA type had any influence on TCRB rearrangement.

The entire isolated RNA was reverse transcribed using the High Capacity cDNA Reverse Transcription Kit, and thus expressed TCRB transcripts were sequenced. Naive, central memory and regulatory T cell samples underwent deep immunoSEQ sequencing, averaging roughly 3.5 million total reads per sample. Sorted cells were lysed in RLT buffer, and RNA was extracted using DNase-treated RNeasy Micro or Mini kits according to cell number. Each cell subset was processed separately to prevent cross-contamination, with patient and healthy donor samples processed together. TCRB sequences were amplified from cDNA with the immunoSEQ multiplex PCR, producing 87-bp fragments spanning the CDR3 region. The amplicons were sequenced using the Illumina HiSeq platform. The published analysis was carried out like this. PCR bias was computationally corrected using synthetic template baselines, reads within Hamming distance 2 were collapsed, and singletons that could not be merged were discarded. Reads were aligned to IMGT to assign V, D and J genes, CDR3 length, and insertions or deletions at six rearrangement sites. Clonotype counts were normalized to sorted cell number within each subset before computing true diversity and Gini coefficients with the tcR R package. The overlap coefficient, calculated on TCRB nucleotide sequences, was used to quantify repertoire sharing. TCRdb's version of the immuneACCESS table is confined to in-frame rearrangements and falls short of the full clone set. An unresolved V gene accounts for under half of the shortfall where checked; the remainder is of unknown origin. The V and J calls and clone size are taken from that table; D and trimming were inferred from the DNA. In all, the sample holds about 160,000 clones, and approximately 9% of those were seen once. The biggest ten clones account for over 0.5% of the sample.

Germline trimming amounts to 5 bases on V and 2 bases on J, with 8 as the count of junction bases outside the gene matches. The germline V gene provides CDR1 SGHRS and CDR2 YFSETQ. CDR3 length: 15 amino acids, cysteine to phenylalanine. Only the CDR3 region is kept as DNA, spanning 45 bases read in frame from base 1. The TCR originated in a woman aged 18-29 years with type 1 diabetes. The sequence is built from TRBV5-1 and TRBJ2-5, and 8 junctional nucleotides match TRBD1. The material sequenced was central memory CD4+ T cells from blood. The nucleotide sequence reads TGCGCCAGCAGTTTTCGGACAGGGCGACAAGAGACCCAGTACTTC. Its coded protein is CASSFRTGRQETQYF. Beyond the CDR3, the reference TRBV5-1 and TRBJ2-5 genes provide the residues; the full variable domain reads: KAGVTQTPRYLIKTRGQQVTLSCSPISGHRSVSWYQQTPGQGLQFLFEYFSETQRNKGNFPGRFSGRQFSNSRSEMNVSTLELGDSALYLCASSFRTGRQETQYFGPGTRLLVL.